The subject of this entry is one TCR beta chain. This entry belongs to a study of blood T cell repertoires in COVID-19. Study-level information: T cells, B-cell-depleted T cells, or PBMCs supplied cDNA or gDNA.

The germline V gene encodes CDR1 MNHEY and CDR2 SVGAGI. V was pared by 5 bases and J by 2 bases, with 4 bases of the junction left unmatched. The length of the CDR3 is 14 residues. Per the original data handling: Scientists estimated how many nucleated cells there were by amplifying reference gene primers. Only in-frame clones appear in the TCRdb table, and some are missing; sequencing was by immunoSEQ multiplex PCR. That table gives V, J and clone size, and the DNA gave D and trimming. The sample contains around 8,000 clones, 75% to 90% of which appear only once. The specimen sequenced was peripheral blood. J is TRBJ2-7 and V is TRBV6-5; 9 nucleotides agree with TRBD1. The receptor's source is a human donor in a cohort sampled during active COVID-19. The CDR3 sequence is CASSPGQGTYEQYF. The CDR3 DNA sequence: TGTGCCAGCAGTCCGGGACAGGGTACCTACGAGCAGTACTTC.